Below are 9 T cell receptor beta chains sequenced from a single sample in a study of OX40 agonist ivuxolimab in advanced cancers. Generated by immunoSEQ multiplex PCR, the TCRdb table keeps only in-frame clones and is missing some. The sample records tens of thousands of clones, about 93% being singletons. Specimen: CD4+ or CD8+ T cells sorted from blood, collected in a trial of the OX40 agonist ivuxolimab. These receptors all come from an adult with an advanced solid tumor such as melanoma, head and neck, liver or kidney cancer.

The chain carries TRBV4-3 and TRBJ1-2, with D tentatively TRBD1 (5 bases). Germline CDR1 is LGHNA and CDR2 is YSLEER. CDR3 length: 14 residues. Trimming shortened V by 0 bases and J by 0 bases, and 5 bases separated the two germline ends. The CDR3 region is CASSQDRANYGYTF. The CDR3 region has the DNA TGCGCCAGCAGCCAAGACAGGGCTAACTATGGCTACACCTTC.

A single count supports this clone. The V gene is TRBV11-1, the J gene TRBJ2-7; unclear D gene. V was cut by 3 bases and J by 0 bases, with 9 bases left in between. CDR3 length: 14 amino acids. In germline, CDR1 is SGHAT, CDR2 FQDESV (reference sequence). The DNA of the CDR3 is TGTGCCAGCAGCTTGGTAGGCAACTCCTACGAGCAGTACTTC. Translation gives CASSLVGNSYEQYF.

CDR3 sequence: CASSSPPGRIPYEQYF. The DNA for the CDR3 is TGTGCCAGCAGTTCTCCCCCGGGAAGGATACCCTACGAGCAGTACTTC. V gene TRBV6-6 combines with J gene TRBJ2-7, with D maybe TRBD2 (5 bases). Germline CDR1 reads MNHNY; CDR2 reads SVGAGI (reference sequence). This CDR3 spans 16 amino acids. V lost 4 bases to trimming and J lost 2 bases, with 18 bases between them.

Here the CDR3 reads CASSLSQGSTEAFF. CDR3 nucleotide sequence: TGCGCCAGCAGCTTGTCTCAGGGATCCACTGAAGCTTTCTTT. This rearrangement joins TRBV5-1 to TRBJ1-1; D perhaps matches TRBD1 (5 bases). Trimming took off 1 base at V and 4 bases at J, with 11 bases between the two ends. In germline, CDR1 is SGHRS, CDR2 YFSETQ. This CDR3 region has 14 residues. Full variable domain (remainder filled in from reference TRBV5-1 and TRBJ1-1): KAGVTQTPRYLIKTRGQQVTLSCSPISGHRSVSWYQQTPGQGLQFLFEYFSETQRNKGNFPGRFSGRQFSNSRSEMNVSTLELGDSALYLCASSLSQGSTEAFFGQGTRLTVV.

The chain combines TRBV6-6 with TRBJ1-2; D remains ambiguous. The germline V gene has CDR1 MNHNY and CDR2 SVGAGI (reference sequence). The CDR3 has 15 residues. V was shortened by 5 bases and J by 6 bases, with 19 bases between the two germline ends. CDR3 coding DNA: TGTGCCAGCAGTCCCTCTCCAGCAGGCGGCCATGGCTACACCTTC. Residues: CASSPSPAGGHGYTF.

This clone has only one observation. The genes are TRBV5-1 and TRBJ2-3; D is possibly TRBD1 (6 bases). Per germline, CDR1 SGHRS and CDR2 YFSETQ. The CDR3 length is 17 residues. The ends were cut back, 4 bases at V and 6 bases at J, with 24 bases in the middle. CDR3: CASSRPPDSFSHDTQYF. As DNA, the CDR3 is TGCGCCAGCAGCCGACCCCCGGACAGCTTTTCCCACGATACGCAGTATTTT.

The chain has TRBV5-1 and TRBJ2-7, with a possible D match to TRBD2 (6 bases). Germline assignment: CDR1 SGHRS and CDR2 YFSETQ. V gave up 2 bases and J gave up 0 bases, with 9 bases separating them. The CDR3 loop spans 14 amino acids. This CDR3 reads CASSFGGASYEQYF. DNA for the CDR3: TGCGCCAGCAGCTTTGGCGGGGCCTCCTACGAGCAGTACTTC.

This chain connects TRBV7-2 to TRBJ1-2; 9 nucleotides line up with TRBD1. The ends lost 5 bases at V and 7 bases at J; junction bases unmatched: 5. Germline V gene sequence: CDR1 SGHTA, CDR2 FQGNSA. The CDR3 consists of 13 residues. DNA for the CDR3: TGTGCCAGCAGCCAGGACAGGGGAGGTGGCTACACCTTC. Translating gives CASSQDRGGGYTF.

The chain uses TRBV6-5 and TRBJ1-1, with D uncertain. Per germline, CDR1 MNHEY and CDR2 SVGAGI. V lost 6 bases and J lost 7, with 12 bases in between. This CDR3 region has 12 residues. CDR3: CASSPGPSEAFF. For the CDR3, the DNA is TGTGCCAGCAGCCCCGGACCGAGTGAAGCTTTCTTT.